These 15 T cell receptor beta chains originate from one sample sequenced in a study of beta chain features in type 1 diabetes. Expressed TCRB transcripts were sequenced because the isolated RNA had all been reverse transcribed beforehand. Profiled with immunoSEQ multiplex PCR; TCRdb holds only in-frame clones, not every one. Of 140,000 to 150,000 clones listed, 48% were seen once; the top ten hold around 0.45%. The sequencing input was Tregs from blood. The receptors were sampled from a man aged 18 to 29 in good health.

The chain carries TRBV30 and TRBJ1-2; 7 bases match TRBD1. V lost 4 bases, J lost 7 bases, and 6 bases stayed unmatched. CDR1 GTSNPN and CDR2 SVGIG come from the germline V gene (reference sequence). This CDR3 region has 12 residues. CDR3 region: CAWNPQGTGYTF. For the CDR3, the DNA is TGTGCCTGGAATCCACAGGGGACTGGCTACACCTTC. Filled out from reference TRBV30 and TRBJ1-2, the complete variable domain reads SQTIHQWPATLVQPVGSPLSLECTVEGTSNPNLYWYRQAAGRGLQLLFYSVGIGQISSEVPQNLSASRPQDRQFILSSKKLLLSDSGFYLCAWNPQGTGYTFGSGTRLTVV.

The V gene is TRBV5-1, the J gene TRBJ2-3; a possible D gene is TRBD1 (5 bases). The V and J ends lost 4 bases and 0 bases respectively, with 12 bases between them. The CDR3 is 15 residues long. Germline CDR1 and CDR2: SGHRS and YFSETQ. The CDR3 reads CASSPQTASTDTQYF. The DNA for the CDR3 is TGCGCCAGCAGCCCTCAGACAGCCAGCACAGATACGCAGTATTTT.

This clone came up a few times. This sequence joins TRBV14 and TRBJ2-5, with 14 bases aligning to TRBD2. The junction had 7 bases not matched to a gene; V was cut back by 1 base and J by 6 bases. The CDR3 covers 17 residues. Germline CDR1 reads SGHDN; CDR2 reads FVKESK. CDR3 coding DNA: TGTGCCAGCAGCCAAGTTTTGTGGACTAGCGGGAGGCAGACCCAGTACTTC. Translated, it gives CASSQVLWTSGRQTQYF.

V is TRBV6-5 and J is TRBJ2-3; perhaps TRBD2 as D (6 bases). This CDR3 contains 13 residues. V lost 5 bases, J lost 3 bases, and 9 bases lay in between. Germline V gene lookup returns CDR1 MNHEY and CDR2 SVGAGI. The DNA of the CDR3 is TGTGCCAGCAGTCAAGCGGGTACAGATACGCAGTATTTT. Translation: CASSQAGTDTQYF.

The chain links TRBV4-3 to TRBJ1-6, with D unclear. V was cut by 1 base and J by 8 bases, with 9 bases left in between. This CDR3 spans 14 amino acids. CDR1 LGHNA and CDR2 YSLEER come from the germline V gene. The CDR3 DNA reads as TGCGCCAGCAGCCAAGTCGGGAAGGATTCACCCCTCCACTTT. Protein: CASSQVGKDSPLHF.

The chain carries TRBV7-9 and TRBJ2-7; possible D gene TRBD1, 6 bases. CDR3 size: 14 residues. V dropped 1 base and J dropped 3 bases, with 10 bases sitting between them. Germline lookup yields CDR1 SEHNR and CDR2 FQNEAQ (reference sequence). The CDR3 here is CASSLVGQLYEQYF. The CDR3 DNA sequence: TGTGCCAGCAGCTTAGTAGGACAGCTCTACGAGCAGTACTTC.

The genes are TRBV28 and TRBJ2-3; TRBD1 aligns across 8 bases. CDR3 length equals 15 residues. V shed 5 bases and J 1 base; nucleotides not matched to a gene: 5. Germline V CDR1 and CDR2: MDHEN, SYDVKM. Here the CDR3 DNA reads TGTGCCAGCAGTCCGGACAGGGCCCGCACAGATACGCAGTATTTT. Translating it yields CASSPDRARTDTQYF.

The chain couples TRBV7-3 to TRBJ2-1; TRBD2 matches at 10 bases. Germline CDR1 is SGHTA and CDR2 is FQGTGA. V trimming: 0 bases; J trimming: 7 bases; junction bases outside the gene matches: 12. This CDR3 is 18 amino acids long. CDR3 sequence: CASSLTRSSGRLGNEQFF. The CDR3 DNA reads TGTGCCAGCAGCTTAACTAGGTCTAGCGGGAGATTGGGGAATGAGCAGTTCTTC. Full variable domain (remainder filled in from reference TRBV7-3 and TRBJ2-1): GAGVSQTPSNKVTEKGKYVELRCDPISGHTALYWYRQSLGQGPEFLIYFQGTGAADDSGLPNDRFFAVRPEGSVSTLKIQRTERGDSAVYLCASSLTRSSGRLGNEQFFGPGTRLTVL.

The V call is TRBV7-2, the J call TRBJ2-1; possibly TRBD2 for D (5 bases). The V gene's germline CDR1 is SGHTA and CDR2 FQGNSA. The CDR3 runs to 18 residues. V gave up 5 bases and J gave up 4 bases, with 24 bases separating them. The CDR3 reads CASSRRGGSIKPYNEQFF. DNA for the CDR3: TGTGCCAGCAGCCGCCGGGGTGGTTCAATCAAACCGTACAATGAGCAGTTCTTC. The complete variable domain, with remaining parts taken from reference TRBV7-2 and TRBJ2-1, reads GAGVSQSPSNKVTEKGKDVELRCDPISGHTALYWYRQSLGQGLEFLIYFQGNSAPDKSGLPSDRFSAERTGGSVSTLTIQRTQQEDSAVYLCASSRRGGSIKPYNEQFFGPGTRLTVL.

The rearrangement uses TRBV7-9 and TRBJ1-3; unclear D gene. Germline lookup yields CDR1 SEHNR and CDR2 FQNEAQ (reference sequence). The CDR3 totals 15 residues. V was cut by 3 bases and J by 0 bases, with 9 bases left in between. This chain's CDR3 is CASSFGVSSGNTIYF. The CDR3 nucleotides read TGTGCCAGCAGCTTCGGGGTTTCCTCTGGAAACACCATATATTTT.

The chain is built from TRBV10-3 and TRBJ2-7, with 7 bases fitting TRBD2. CDR1 and CDR2 (germline): ENHRY, SYGVKD. With 10 bases clipped from V and 7 bases from J, the junction kept 13 bases outside the gene matches. The CDR3 consists of 13 residues. Here the CDR3 DNA reads TGTGCCACACATGCGGGGGACGGAGGAGAGCAGTACTTC. This gives the protein CATHAGDGGEQYF.

The chain uses TRBV18 and TRBJ1-5; D possibly corresponds to TRBD1 (6 bases). This CDR3 has 13 amino acids. V lost 4 bases, J lost 6 bases, and 10 bases lay in between. Germline CDR1 and CDR2: KGHSH and LQKENI. CDR3 loop: CASSRQAGQPQHF. CDR3 nucleotide sequence: TGTGCCAGCTCACGACAGGCAGGTCAGCCCCAGCATTTT.

This chain uses TRBV6-6 with TRBJ2-1, with TRBD1 identical over 7 bases. V lost 6 bases, J lost 11 bases, and 10 bases stayed unmatched. The CDR3 has 13 residues. CDR1 is MNHNY and CDR2 is SVGAGI in the germline V gene (reference sequence). CDR3 in amino acids: CASRAGTETKQFF. The CDR3 DNA reads as TGTGCCAGCAGAGCTGGGACAGAAACTAAGCAGTTCTTC.

V gene TRBV10-3 combines with J gene TRBJ1-5; TRBD1 aligns across 7 bases. The CDR3 contains 14 residues. The V and J ends lost 4 bases and 4 bases, in that order; junction bases with no gene match: 4. CDR1 and CDR2 from the germline V gene are ENHRY and SYGVKD. Written as DNA, the CDR3 is TGTGCCATCAGTGGAGGGACAGATAATCAGCCCCAGCATTTT. Encoded protein: CAISGGTDNQPQHF.

The chain links TRBV28 to TRBJ1-1, with 8 bases matching TRBD1. V shed 5 bases and J 6 bases; nucleotides not matched to a gene: 2. The germline CDR1 and CDR2 sequences are MDHEN and SYDVKM. The CDR3 spans 12 residues. The chain's CDR3 is CASSMTGAEAFF. The DNA of the CDR3 is TGTGCCAGCAGTATGACAGGGGCTGAAGCTTTCTTT.